This T cell receptor (beta chain) was captured by sequencing in a study of T-cell memory formation after mild COVID-19. From the 5' RACE reads, TCRdb called clonotypes with MiXCR, one entry per CDR3 protein. The sample contains 250,000 or so distinct CDR3 sequences, approximately 19% of which appear only once. Whole-study findings and limits: Later expanders leaned toward CD4+, whereas clones contracting from day 15 to 85 were balanced CD4/CD8.

The CDR3 runs 15 residues. Per germline, CDR1 LGHNA and CDR2 YSLEER. V was clipped by 5 bases and J by 6 bases; unmatched bases: 11. As to this clonotype: What it binds is not known.

Sequencing used PBMCs or a T cell subset sorted from them (not recorded which). The source of this sequence is a man aged 18 to 30 who had mild COVID-19 (a few samples of this study predate the infection). Cell type and time point are not known. This chain links TRBV4-3 with TRBJ2-7; 9 bases align to TRBD1. The CDR3 here is CASSAHRGRIGEQYF. DNA of the CDR3: TGCGCCAGCAGCGCGCACAGGGGGCGCATCGGCGAGCAGTACTTC.